Detailed here is one T cell receptor beta chain. Its antigen is unidentified. The CDR3 contains 16 residues. Unmatched junction bases numbered 8, after V lost 2 bases and J lost 7 bases. Germline CDR1 reads MNHEY; CDR2 reads SVGAGI. Whole-study findings and limits: The larger cohort examined one V-J beta rearrangement, not whole repertoires. Tumor Treg TCRs overlapped most with tumor naive CD4+ cells.

Cells sorted as Tregs were CD4+, CD25+ and CD127-/low. Constant-region reverse primers amplified full-length variable regions, followed by semi-nested Nested Universal Primer A PCR. TCRdb reprocessed the 5' RACE reads with MiXCR, giving one entry per CDR3 protein. Among roughly 8,500 distinct CDR3 sequences listed, roughly half were seen once. V gene TRBV6-5 combines with J gene TRBJ2-2, with TRBD2 matching over 9 bases. Specimen: Tregs sorted from a lymph node. This sequence was found in a female donor with breast cancer. CDR3 in amino acids: CASSYGAGGIYGELFF. DNA of the CDR3: TGTGCCAGCAGTTACGGGGCGGGGGGGATATACGGGGAGCTGTTTTTT.